What follows are 3 T cell receptor beta chains derived from one specimen sequenced in a study of T cell repertoires in cytomegalovirus infection. Via MiXCR, TCRdb re-called the reads, giving one row per CDR3 protein. The table lists 250,000 to 300,000 distinct CDR3 sequences, roughly an eighth of them singletons. The sample comprised PBMCs. All receptors derive from a human donor in good health (CMV status not recorded). Some clones in this sample may be carry-over from other donors' samples.

This clonotype was observed at least ten times. The chain has TRBV25-1 and TRBJ2-5; maybe TRBD2 (6 bases). CDR3 length: 14 residues. Germline values: CDR1 MGHDK, CDR2 SYGVNS. V was cut by 2 bases and J by 0 bases, with 7 bases left in between. Written as DNA, the CDR3 is TGTGCCAGCAGTGAACGGGGGTACCAAGAGACCCAGTACTTC. This encodes CASSERGYQETQYF. Drawing the rest from reference TRBV25-1 and TRBJ2-5, the complete variable domain is EADIYQTPRYLVIGTGKKITLECSQTMGHDKMYWYQQDPGMELHLIHYSYGVNSTEKGDLSSESTVSRIRTEHFPLTLESARPSHTSQYLCASSERGYQETQYFGPGTRLLVL.

This clonotype has more than one count but fewer than ten. V is TRBV5-1 and J is TRBJ2-1, with 7 bases lining up with TRBD2. Unmatched junction bases numbered 10, after V lost 7 bases and J lost 6 bases. CDR1 SGHRS and CDR2 YFSETQ come from the germline V gene. The CDR3 spans 14 residues. Here the CDR3 reads CASSGLGGVNEQFF. Here the CDR3 DNA reads TGCGCCAGCTCAGGACTAGGAGGGGTCAATGAGCAGTTCTTC.

This clonotype was picked up many times. The chain carries TRBV6-6 and TRBJ1-5; tentatively, D is TRBD1 (6 bases). Trimming removed 4 bases at V and 6 bases at J, with 16 bases between. The CDR3 has 15 amino acids. Per germline, CDR1 MNHNY and CDR2 SVGAGI (reference sequence). CDR3 protein: CASSFGQSYGQPQHF. The CDR3 DNA reads as TGTGCCAGCAGTTTTGGACAGTCATATGGTCAGCCCCAGCATTTT.